This TCR beta chain was profiled in a study of low-dose radiotherapy and immunotherapy resistance in tumors. On the study more broadly: Intravenous ipilimumab 1 mg/kg every six weeks was given with nivolumab 240 mg every two weeks.

TRAV- and TRBV-specific primers were used for first-strand cDNA, which covered alpha and beta chains. TCR amplification used roughly 18 PCR cycles, a constant-region primer and a V-primer adapter. MiXCR was run by TCRdb on the reads, yielding one entry per CDR3 protein. The table has about 44,000 distinct CDR3 sequences, under 30% seen once. Germline trimming cut 0 bases from V and 6 bases from J; bases unmatched to any gene: 6. Germline lookup yields CDR1 SGHNT and CDR2 YYREEE (reference sequence). This CDR3 comprises 16 residues. Time point noted: after trial treatment. Treatment specified: LDRT plus nivolumab, ipilimumab, low-dose cyclophosphamide and aspirin (RACIN trial).

The rearrangement uses TRBV5-4 and TRBJ2-2; 9 positions agree with TRBD1. This receptor was obtained from a male donor with prostate cancer. Sequencing used PBMCs, obtained after low-dose radiotherapy plus immunotherapy. As DNA, the CDR3 is TGTGCCAGCAGCTTGGGGCCGGGACAGGGCTCCGGGGAGCTGTTTTTT. It is translated as CASSLGPGQGSGELFF.